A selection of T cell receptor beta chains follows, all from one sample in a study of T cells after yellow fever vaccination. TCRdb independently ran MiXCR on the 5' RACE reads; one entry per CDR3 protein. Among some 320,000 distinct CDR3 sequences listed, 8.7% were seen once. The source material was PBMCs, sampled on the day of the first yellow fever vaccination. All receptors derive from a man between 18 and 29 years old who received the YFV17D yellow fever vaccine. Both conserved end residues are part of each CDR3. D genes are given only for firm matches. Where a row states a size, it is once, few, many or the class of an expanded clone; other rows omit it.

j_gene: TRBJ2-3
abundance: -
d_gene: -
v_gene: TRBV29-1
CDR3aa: CSVDDWGDTQYF

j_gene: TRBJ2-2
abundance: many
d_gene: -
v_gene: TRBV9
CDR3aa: CASSPDPKTGELFF

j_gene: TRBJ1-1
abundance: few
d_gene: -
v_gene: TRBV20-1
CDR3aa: CSAPRRSYTEAFF

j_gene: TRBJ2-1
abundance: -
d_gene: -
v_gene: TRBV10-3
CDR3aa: CAISVGIGMVAEQFF

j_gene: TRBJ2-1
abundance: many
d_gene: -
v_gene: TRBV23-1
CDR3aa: CASSLRGNGTFGNEQFF

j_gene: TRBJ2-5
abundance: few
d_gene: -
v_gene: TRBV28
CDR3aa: CASSVDLGPAQYF

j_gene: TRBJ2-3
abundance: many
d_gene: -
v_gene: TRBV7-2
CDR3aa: CASSLVHTTDTQYF

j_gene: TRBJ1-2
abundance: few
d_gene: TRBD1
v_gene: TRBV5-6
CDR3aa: CASTYRDRLYGYTF

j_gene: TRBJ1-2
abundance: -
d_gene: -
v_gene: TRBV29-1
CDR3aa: CSVVVGYTF

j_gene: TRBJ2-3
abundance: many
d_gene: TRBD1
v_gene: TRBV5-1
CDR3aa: CASSFRQGTDTQYF

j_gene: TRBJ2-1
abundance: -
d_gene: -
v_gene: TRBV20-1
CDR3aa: CSAPDRRDNEQFF

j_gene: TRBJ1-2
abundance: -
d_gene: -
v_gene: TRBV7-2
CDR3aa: CASSSRGRVGYGYTF

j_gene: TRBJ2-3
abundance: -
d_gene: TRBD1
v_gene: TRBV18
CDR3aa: CASSPRVGTGADDTQYF

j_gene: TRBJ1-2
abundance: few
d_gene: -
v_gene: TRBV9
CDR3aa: CASSVTATGFSGYTF

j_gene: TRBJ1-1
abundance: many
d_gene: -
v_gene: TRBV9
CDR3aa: CASSVQGTNTEAFF

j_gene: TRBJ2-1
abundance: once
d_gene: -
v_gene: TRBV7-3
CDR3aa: CASSWAGYNEQFF

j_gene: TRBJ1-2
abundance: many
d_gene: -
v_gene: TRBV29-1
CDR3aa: CSVAEGRGGYTF

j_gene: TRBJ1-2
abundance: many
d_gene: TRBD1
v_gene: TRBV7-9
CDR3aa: CASPGGSYGYTF

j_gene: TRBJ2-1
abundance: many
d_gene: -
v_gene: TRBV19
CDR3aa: CASSIEGGAYNEQFF

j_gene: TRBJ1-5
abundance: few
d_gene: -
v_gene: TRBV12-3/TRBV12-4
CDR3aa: CASSLDSMTQHF

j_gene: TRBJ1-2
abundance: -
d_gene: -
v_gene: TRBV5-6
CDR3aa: CASSSDPVGYGYTF

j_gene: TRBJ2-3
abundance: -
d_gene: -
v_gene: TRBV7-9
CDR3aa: CASSLGAIDTQYF

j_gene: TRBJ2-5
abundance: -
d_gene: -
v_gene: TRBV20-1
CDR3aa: CSAREVLGGPGETQYF

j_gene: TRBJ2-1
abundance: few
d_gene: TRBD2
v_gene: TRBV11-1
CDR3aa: CASSLGLAEVFSYNEQFF

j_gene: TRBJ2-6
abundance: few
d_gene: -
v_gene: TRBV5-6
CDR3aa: CASSLPGDAGANVLTF

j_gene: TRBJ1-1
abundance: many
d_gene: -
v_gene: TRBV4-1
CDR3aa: CASSQVGQMNTEAFF

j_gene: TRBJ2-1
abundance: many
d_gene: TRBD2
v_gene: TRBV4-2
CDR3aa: CASSQTRGGAYNEQFF

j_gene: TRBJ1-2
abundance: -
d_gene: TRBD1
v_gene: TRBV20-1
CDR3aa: CSARLAGGTPYGYTF

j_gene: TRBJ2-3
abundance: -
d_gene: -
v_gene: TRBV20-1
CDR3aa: CSAHLGGSGTDTQYF

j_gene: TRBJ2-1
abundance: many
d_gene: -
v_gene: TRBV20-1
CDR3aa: CSASFGGGPYNEQFF

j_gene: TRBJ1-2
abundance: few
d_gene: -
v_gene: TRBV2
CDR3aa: CASSEEGLGGYTF

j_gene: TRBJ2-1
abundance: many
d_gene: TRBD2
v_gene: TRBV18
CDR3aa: CASSPSSGGDNEQFF

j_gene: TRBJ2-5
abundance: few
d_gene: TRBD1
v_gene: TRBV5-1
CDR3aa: CASSWETGGQKETQYF

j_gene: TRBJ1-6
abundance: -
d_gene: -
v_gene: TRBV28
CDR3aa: CASSLSHPPLHF

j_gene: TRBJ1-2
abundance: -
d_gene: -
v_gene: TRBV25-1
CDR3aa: CASSDQGLGYTF

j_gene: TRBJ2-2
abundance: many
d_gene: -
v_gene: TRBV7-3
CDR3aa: CASSQRTANTGELFF

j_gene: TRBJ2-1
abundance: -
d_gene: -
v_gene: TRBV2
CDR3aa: CASWLDLGGFGEQFF

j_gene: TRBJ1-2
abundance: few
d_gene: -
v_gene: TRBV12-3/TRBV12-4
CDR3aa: CASSLAGKGGYTF

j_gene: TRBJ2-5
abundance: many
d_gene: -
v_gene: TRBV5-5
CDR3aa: CASSVQGGRETQYF

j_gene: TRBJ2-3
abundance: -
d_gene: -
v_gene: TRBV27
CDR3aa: CASSPRRIPGVDTQYF